One sample yielded the 4 T cell receptor beta chains listed below, sequenced in a study of T cell changes during pregnancy in multiple sclerosis. Here immunoSEQ multiplex PCR was the method, and the copy in TCRdb shows in-frame clones only, minus some. Of about 77,000 clones detected, around 91% appear once; the ten largest clones hold 1.5% to 2%. The sample in question was peripheral blood, obtained before pregnancy. These receptors came from a female donor with multiple sclerosis, enrolled in a pregnancy study.

This chain uses TRBV2 with TRBJ1-1; D is perhaps TRBD1 (6 bases). The CDR3 is 14 residues long. Germline V gene data show CDR1 as SNHLY and CDR2 as FYNNEI. V lost 5 bases, J lost 7 bases, and 17 bases lay in between. The chain's CDR3 is CASSSHRVGVEAFF. In DNA form, the CDR3 reads TGTGCCAGCAGTTCCCACAGGGTTGGGGTTGAAGCTTTCTTT.

This chain joins TRBV5-4 and TRBJ2-7, with a tentative D call TRBD2 (6 bases). Trimming removed 2 bases from V and 5 bases from J, with 14 bases in between. This CDR3 is built from 14 residues. Germline CDR1 SGHNT, CDR2 YYREEE (reference sequence). The CDR3, as DNA: TGTGCCAGCAGCTTTGACCAGGGACTCCACGAGCAGTACTTC. Translated: CASSFDQGLHEQYF.

V gene TRBV9 combines with J gene TRBJ1-5, with D possibly TRBD1 on 6 matching bases. Looked up from germline, CDR1 is SGDLS and CDR2 is YYNGEE. The V gene lost 4 bases and the J gene lost 5 bases, with 10 bases spanning the gap. There are 13 residues in the CDR3. The CDR3 DNA reads TGTGCCAGCAGCCTAGGGGGGGATCAGCCCCAGCATTTT. The encoded protein is CASSLGGDQPQHF.

This clone is a singleton in its sample. The rearrangement links TRBV27 to TRBJ2-2, with D perhaps TRBD1 (6 bases). Trimming left V 5 bases short and J 2 bases short, with 12 bases between. Germline CDR1 MNHEY, CDR2 SMNVEV (reference sequence). The CDR3 spans 15 residues. The CDR3 is CASSPRGTNTGELFF. The CDR3 region has the DNA TGTGCCAGCAGTCCAAGGGGGACCAACACCGGGGAGCTGTTTTTT.